This T cell receptor beta chain was obtained from a study of T cell responses to AZD1222 COVID-19 vaccine. In regard to this clone: The antigen remains unidentified.

The V segment lost 6 bases and the J segment 4 bases; nucleotides outside the gene matches: 4. CDR1 LGHDT and CDR2 YNNKEL come from the germline V gene (reference sequence). The CDR3 totals 14 residues. TCRdb's table, derived via immunoSEQ multiplex PCR, lists solely in-frame clones and lacks some. The table includes 90,000 to 140,000 clones, 70% to 90% detected once. Findings of the study overall: Baseline seropositives among AZD1222 recipients totaled only five to seven. Researchers took repertoire samples only after the peak T cell response had come. The study found vaccine-associated CD4 TCRs spanning spike, dominant at 160-218 and 743-854. Reportedly, nearly half of unique spike TCRs recognized epitopes outside B.1.351/B.1.1.7 mutations.

The specimen comprised peripheral blood, sampled on day 0 of AZD1222 vaccination. The V gene is TRBV3-1 (or the pseudogene TRBV3-2), the J gene TRBJ1-1; 11 bases line up with TRBD1. The sequence was collected from an adult in good health. CDR3 sequence: CASSSGTGGTEAFF. The CDR3 DNA reads as TGTGCCAGCAGTTCCGGGACAGGGGGCACTGAAGCTTTCTTT.